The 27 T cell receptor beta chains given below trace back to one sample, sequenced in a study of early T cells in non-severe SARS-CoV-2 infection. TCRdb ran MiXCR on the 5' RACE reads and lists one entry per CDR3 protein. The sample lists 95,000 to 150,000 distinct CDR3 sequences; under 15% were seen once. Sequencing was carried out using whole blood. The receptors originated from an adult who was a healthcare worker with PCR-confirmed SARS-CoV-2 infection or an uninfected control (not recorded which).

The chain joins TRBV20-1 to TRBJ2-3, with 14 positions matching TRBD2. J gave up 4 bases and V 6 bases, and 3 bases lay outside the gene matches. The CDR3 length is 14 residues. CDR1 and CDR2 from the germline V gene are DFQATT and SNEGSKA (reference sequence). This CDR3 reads CSAPTSGGADTQYF. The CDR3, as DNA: TGCAGTGCACCGACTAGCGGGGGGGCAGATACGCAGTATTTT.

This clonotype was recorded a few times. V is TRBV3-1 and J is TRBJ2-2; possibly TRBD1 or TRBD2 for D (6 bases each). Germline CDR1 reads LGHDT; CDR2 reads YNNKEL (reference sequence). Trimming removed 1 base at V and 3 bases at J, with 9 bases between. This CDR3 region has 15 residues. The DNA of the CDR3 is TGTGCCAGCAGCCAAGCGGGGGCCTACACCGGGGAGCTGTTTTTT. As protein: CASSQAGAYTGELFF.

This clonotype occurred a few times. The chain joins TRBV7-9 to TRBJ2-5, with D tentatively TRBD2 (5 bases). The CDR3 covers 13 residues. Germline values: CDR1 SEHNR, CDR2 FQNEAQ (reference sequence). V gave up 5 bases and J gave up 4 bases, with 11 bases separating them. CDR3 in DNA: TGTGCCAGCAGCCCTAGCTACGGAGAGACCCAGTACTTC. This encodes CASSPSYGETQYF.

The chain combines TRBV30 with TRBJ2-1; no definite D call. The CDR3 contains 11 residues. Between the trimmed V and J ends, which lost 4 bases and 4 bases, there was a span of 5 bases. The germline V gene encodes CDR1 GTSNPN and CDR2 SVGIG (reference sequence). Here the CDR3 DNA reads TGTGCCTGGAATCATTACAATGAGCAGTTCTTC. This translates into CAWNHYNEQFF.

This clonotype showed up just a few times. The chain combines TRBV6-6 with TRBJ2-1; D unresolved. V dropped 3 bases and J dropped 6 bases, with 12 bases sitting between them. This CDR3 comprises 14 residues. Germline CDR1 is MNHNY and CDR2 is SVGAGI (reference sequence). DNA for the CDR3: TGTGCCAGCAGTTATGGGGTTGGTGGCAATGAGCAGTTCTTC. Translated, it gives CASSYGVGGNEQFF.

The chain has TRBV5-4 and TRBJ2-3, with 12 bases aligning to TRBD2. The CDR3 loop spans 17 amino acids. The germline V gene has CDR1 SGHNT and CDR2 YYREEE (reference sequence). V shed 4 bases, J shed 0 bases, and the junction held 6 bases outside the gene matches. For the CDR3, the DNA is TGTGCCAGCAGCCCTATACTAGCGGGGGGAAGCACAGATACGCAGTATTTT. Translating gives CASSPILAGGSTDTQYF.

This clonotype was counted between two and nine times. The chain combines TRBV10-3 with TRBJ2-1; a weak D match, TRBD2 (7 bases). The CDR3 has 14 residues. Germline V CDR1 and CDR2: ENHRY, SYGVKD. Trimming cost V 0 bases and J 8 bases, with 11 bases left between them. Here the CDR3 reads CAISESMGGHEQFF. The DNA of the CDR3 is TGTGCCATCAGTGAGTCGATGGGGGGGCATGAGCAGTTCTTC.

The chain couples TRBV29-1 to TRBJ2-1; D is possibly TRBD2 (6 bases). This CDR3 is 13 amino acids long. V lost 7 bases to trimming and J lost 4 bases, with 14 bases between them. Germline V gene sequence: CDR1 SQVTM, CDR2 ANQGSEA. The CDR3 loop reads CSAKDGLYNEQFF. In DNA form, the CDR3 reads TGCAGCGCCAAGGACGGACTATACAATGAGCAGTTCTTC.

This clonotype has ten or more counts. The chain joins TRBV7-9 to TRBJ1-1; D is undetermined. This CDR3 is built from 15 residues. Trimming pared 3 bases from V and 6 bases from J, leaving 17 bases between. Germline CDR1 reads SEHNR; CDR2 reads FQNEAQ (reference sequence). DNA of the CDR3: TGTGCCAGCAGCTTCCTCCTAGACCTGAGGGCTGAAGCTTTCTTT. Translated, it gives CASSFLLDLRAEAFF.

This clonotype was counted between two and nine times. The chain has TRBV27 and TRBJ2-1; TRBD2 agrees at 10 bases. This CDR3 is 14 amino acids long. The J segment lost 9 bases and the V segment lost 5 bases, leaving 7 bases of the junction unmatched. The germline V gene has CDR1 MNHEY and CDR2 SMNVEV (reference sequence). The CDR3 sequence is CASSPGTSVLEQFF. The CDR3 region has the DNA TGTGCCAGCAGTCCCGGGACTAGCGTCCTTGAGCAGTTCTTC.

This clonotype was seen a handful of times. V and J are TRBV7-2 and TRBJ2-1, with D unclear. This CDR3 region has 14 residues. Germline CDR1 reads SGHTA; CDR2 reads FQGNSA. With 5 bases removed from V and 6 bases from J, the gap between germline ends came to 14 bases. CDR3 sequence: CASSPPQAPNEQFF. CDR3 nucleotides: TGTGCCAGCAGCCCGCCGCAAGCCCCCAATGAGCAGTTCTTC. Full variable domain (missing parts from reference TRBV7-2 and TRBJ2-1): GAGVSQSPSNKVTEKGKDVELRCDPISGHTALYWYRQSLGQGLEFLIYFQGNSAPDKSGLPSDRFSAERTGGSVSTLTIQRTQQEDSAVYLCASSPPQAPNEQFFGPGTRLTVL.

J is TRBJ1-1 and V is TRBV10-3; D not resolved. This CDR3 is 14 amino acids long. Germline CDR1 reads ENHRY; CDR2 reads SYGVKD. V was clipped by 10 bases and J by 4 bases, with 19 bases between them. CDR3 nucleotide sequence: TGTGCCACCCAGTTGGACGGAGGCGGCACTGAAGCTTTCTTT. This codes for CATQLDGGGTEAFF.

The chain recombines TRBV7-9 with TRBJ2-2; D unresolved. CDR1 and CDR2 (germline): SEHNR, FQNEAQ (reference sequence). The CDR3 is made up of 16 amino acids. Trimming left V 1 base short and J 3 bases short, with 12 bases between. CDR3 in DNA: TGTGCCAGCAGCTTAGTGGTCGGGTGGCACACCGGGGAGCTGTTTTTT. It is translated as CASSLVVGWHTGELFF. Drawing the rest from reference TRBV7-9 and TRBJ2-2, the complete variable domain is DTGVSQNPRHKITKRGQNVTFRCDPISEHNRLYWYRQTLGQGPEFLTYFQNEAQLEKSRLLSDRFSAERPKGSFSTLEIQRTEQGDSAMYLCASSLVVGWHTGELFFGEGSRLTVL.

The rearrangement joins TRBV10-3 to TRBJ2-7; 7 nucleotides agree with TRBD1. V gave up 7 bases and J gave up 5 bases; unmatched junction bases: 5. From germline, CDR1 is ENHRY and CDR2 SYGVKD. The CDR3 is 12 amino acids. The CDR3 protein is CAIKNDRDEQYF. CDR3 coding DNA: TGTGCCATCAAGAACGACAGGGACGAGCAGTACTTC.

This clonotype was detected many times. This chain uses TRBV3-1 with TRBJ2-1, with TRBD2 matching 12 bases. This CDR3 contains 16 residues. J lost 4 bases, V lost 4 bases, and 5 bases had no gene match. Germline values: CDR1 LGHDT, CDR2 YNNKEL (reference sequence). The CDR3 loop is CASSPWTSGTYNEQFF. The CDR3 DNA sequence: TGTGCCAGCAGCCCTTGGACTAGCGGGACATACAATGAGCAGTTCTTC.

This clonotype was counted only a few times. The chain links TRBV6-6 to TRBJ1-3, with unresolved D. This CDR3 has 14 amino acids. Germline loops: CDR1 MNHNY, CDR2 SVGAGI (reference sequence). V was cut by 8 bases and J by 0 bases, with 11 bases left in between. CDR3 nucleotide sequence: TGTGCCAGCGCTACCTCGGGCTCTGGAAACACCATATATTTT. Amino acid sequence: CASATSGSGNTIYF.

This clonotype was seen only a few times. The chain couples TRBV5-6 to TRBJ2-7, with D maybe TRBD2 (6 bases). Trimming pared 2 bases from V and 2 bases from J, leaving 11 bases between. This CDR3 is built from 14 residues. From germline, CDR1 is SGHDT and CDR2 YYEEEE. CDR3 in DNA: TGTGCCAGCAGCTTACGGGGGAATACCTACGAGCAGTACTTC. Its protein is CASSLRGNTYEQYF.

The CDR3 here is CASSPDLGGGLNTGELFF. Written as DNA, the CDR3 is TGTGCCAGCAGCCCCGACCTCGGCGGGGGCCTAAACACCGGGGAGCTGTTTTTT. The chain combines TRBV7-9 with TRBJ2-2, with D maybe TRBD2 (7 bases). Deletions cut 5 bases from V and 2 bases from J, with 21 bases between. This CDR3 is built from 18 residues. The germline gives CDR1 SEHNR, CDR2 FQNEAQ (reference sequence).

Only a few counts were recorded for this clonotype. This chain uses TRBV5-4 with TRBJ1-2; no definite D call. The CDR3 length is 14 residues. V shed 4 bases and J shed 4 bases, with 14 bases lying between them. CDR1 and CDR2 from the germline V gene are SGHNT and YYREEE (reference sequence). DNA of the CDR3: TGTGCCAGCAGCCTTTGGTGGGGTGGCTATGGCTACACCTTC. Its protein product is CASSLWWGGYGYTF.

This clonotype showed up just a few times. The CDR3 is CASRIQEAKNIQYF. As DNA, the CDR3 is TGTGCCAGCAGGATACAGGAGGCCAAAAACATTCAGTACTTC. V usage is TRBV6-1 and J usage is TRBJ2-4; possible D gene TRBD1, 5 bases. With 6 bases removed from V and 1 base from J, the gap between germline ends came to 10 bases. Germline CDR1 and CDR2: MNHNS and SASEGT. The CDR3 runs to 14 residues.

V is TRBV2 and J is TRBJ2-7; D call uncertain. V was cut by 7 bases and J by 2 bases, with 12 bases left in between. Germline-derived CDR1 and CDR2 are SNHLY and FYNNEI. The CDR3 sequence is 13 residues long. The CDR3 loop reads CASNSAVAYEQYF. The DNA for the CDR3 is TGTGCCAGCAATAGTGCAGTAGCCTACGAGCAGTACTTC.

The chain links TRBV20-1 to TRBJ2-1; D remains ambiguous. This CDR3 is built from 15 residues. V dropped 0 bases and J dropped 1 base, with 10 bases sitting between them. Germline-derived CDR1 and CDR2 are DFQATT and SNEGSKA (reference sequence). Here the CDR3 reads CSARDPRASYNEQFF. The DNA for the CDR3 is TGCAGTGCTAGAGATCCAAGGGCGTCCTACAATGAGCAGTTCTTC.

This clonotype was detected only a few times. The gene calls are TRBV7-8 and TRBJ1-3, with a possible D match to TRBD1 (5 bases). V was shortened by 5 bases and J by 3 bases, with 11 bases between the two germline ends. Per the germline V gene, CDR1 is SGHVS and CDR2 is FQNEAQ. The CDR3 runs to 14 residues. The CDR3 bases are TGTGCCAGCAGCCTGCGGGGGGGTGGAAACACCATATATTTT. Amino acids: CASSLRGGGNTIYF.

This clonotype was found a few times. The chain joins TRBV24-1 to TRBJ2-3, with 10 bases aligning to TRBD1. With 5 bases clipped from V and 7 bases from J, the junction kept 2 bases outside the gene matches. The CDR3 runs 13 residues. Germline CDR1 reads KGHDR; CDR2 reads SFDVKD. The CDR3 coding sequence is TGTGCCACCAGTGGACAGGGGGCCAATACGCAGTATTTT. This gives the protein CATSGQGANTQYF.

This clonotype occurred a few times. The CDR3 coding sequence is TGCAGTGCTAACCCGGGCGGGGCTACAGCTAACTATGGCTACACCTTC. Translation: CSANPGGATANYGYTF. V usage is TRBV20-1 and J usage is TRBJ1-2; tentatively, D is TRBD1 (5 bases). The V gene's germline CDR1 is DFQATT and CDR2 SNEGSKA (reference sequence). Trimming cost V 4 bases and J 0 bases, with 18 bases left between them. The CDR3 runs 16 residues.

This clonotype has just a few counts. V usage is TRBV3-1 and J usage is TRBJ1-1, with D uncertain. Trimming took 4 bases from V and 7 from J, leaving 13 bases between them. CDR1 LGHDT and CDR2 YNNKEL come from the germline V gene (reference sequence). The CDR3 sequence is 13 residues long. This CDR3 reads CASSREGLFEAFF. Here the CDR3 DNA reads TGTGCCAGCAGCCGGGAAGGACTCTTTGAAGCTTTCTTT.

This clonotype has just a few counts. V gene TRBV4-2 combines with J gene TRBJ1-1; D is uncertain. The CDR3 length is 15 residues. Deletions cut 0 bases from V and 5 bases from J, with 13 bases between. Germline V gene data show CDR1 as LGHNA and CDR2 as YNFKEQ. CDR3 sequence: CASSQDPGILTEAFF. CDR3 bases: TGTGCCAGCAGCCAAGACCCTGGAATCCTAACTGAAGCTTTCTTT.